This entry features one T cell receptor (beta chain) sequence. Its specificity is not known. These data come from a study of cytomegalovirus exposure and HLA in healthy donors. Study-wide results and caveats: Sequencing had likely introduced a cluster of highly shared sequence variants as an artifact. Altogether, some 170 TCR beta chains were recorded as cytomegalovirus-associated. Later analysis suggested most CMV-associated TCR beta chains were HLA-restricted. Later analysis found that TCR beta chains associated with HLA were more clonally expanded than other, equally common chains.

The CDR3 runs 16 residues. CDR1 and CDR2 from the germline V gene are MNHEY and SMNVEV (reference sequence). The PCR used 60 Vbeta and 13 Jbeta primers. Sequencing was performed with immunoSEQ multiplex PCR; in TCRdb, only in-frame clones are kept and a portion is missing. This repertoire shows 87,000 or so clones, 6.5% to 8% found once; its top ten account for about 2.3%. The sample consisted of PBMCs. The chain couples TRBV27 to TRBJ2-5; 13 positions match TRBD2. The J call may be faulty, since TRBJ2-7 better matches the DNA end. The TCR was taken from a man in his forties or fifties in good health and CMV-seronegative. The DNA for the CDR3 is TGTGCCAGCAGCTATACTAGCGGGAGGGCTTCTGGCGAGCAGTACTTC. Its translation is CASSYTSGRASGEQYF.